This paragraph covers one T cell receptor (beta chain) sequence. The source of the sample is a study of blood T cell repertoires in COVID-19. The assay was immunoSEQ multiplex PCR, and TCRdb's table has in-frame clones only and misses some. The sample lists about 160,000 clones; around 79% were seen once. Per the germline V gene, CDR1 is SGHRS and CDR2 is YFSETQ. This CDR3 comprises 16 residues. The V and J ends lost 1 base and 2 bases respectively, with 15 bases between them. The genes are TRBV5-1 and TRBJ2-5, with a possible D match to TRBD2 (5 bases). The sequence derives from a woman aged 60-75 years with COVID-19, enrolled during active disease. Sequenced material: peripheral blood. The CDR3 DNA is TGCGCCAGCAGCTTGAGGTTCTCGAGAGGGCAAGAGACCCAGTACTTC. Protein: CASSLRFSRGQETQYF.